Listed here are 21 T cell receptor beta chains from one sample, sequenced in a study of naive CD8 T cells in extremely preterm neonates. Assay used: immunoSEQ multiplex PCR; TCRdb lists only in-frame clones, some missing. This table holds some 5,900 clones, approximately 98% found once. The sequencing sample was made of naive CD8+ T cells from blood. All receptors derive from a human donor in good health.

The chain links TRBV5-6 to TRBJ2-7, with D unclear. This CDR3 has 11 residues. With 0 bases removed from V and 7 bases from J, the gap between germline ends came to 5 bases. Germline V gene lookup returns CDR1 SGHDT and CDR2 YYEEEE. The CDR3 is CASSLALEQYF. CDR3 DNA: TGTGCCAGCAGCTTGGCCCTTGAGCAGTACTTC.

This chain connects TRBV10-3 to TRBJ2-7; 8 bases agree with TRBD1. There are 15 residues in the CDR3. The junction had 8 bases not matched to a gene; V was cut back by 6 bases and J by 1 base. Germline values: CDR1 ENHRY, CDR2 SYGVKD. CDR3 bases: TGTGCCATCAGGTTTTCCGGGACAGGATCCTACGAGCAGTACTTC. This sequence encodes CAIRFSGTGSYEQYF.

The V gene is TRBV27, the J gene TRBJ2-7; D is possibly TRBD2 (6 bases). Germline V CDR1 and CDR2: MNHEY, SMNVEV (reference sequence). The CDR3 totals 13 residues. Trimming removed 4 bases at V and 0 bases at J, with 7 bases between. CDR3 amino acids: CASSSSASYEQYF. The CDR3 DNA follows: TGTGCCAGCAGTTCTAGCGCCTCCTACGAGCAGTACTTC.

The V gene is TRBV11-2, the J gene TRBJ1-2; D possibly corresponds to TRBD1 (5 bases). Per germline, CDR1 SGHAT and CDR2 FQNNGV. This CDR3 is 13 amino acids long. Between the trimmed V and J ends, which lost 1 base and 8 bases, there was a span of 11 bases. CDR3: CASSLVGEGGYTF. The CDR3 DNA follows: TGTGCCAGCAGCTTAGTGGGGGAGGGCGGCTACACCTTC.

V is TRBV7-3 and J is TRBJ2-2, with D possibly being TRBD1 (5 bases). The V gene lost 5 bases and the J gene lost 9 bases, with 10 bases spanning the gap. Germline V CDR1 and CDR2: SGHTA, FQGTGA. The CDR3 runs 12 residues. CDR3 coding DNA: TGTGCCAGCAGCCATACAGGCCGGGAGCTGTTTTTT. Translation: CASSHTGRELFF.

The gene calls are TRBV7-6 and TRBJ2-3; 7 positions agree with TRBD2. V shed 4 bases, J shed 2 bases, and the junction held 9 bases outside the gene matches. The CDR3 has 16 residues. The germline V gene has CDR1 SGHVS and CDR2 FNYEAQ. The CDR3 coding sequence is TGTGCCAGCAGCTCGCCCGGGACTACGACCACAGATACGCAGTATTTT. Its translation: CASSSPGTTTTDTQYF.

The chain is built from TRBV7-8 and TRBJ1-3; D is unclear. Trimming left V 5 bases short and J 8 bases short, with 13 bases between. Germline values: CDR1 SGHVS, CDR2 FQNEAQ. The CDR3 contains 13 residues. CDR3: CASSTPARDTIYF. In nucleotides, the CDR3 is TGTGCCAGCAGCACCCCCGCCCGAGACACCATATATTTT.

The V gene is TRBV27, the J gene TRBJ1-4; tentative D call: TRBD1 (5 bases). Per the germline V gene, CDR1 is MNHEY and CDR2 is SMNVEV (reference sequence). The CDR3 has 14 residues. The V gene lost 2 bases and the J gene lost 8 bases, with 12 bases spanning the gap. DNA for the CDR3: TGTGCCAGCAGTTTACTCGGGGGGGAGGAAAAACTGTTTTTT. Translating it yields CASSLLGGEEKLFF.

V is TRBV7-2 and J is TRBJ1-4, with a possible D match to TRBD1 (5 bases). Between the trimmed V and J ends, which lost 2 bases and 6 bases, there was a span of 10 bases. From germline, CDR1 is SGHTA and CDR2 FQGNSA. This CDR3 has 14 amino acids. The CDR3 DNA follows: TGTGCCAGCAGCTTATTCCTAGGGGATGAAAAACTGTTTTTT. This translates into CASSLFLGDEKLFF.

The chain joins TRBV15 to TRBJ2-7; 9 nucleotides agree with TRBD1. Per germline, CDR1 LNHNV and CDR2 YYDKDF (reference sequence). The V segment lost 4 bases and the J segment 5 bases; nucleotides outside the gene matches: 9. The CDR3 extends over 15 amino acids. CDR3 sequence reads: CATSTDRGWLDEQYF. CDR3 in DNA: TGTGCCACCAGCACGGACAGGGGATGGTTAGACGAGCAGTACTTC.

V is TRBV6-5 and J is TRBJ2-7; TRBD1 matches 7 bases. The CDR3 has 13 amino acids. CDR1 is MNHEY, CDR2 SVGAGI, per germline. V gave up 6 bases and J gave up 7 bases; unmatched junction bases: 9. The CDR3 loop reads CASSKGAPAEQYF. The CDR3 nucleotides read TGTGCCAGCAGCAAGGGGGCACCAGCGGAGCAGTACTTC.

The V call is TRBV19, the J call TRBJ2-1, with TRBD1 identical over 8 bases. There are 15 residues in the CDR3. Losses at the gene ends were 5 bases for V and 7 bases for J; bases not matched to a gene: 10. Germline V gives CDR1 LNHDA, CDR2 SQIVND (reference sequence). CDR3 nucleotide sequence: TGTGCCAGTAGTGTTGGACAGGGTTTAAGGAATGAGCAGTTCTTC. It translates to CASSVGQGLRNEQFF.

CDR3 region: CASSLPDQPQHF. The CDR3 DNA reads as TGTGCCAGCAGTTTGCCGGATCAGCCCCAGCATTTT. V is TRBV27 and J is TRBJ1-5; no clear D gene. This CDR3 is built from 12 residues. CDR1 is MNHEY and CDR2 is SMNVEV in the germline V gene (reference sequence). V was trimmed by 3 bases and J by 5 bases, leaving 5 bases between them.

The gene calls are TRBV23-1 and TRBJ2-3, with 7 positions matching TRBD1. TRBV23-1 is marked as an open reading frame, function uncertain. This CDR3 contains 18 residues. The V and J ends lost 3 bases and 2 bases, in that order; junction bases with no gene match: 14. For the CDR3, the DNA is TGCGCCAGCAGTCAGGTTAAGGACGACAGGGCAAACACAGATACGCAGTATTTT. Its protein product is CASSQVKDDRANTDTQYF.

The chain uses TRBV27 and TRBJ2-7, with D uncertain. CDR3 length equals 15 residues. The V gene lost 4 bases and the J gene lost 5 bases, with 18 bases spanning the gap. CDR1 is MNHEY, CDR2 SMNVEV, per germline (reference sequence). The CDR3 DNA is TGTGCCAGCAGTTCTATCTCAGGCCCAATAGACGAGCAGTACTTC. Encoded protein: CASSSISGPIDEQYF.

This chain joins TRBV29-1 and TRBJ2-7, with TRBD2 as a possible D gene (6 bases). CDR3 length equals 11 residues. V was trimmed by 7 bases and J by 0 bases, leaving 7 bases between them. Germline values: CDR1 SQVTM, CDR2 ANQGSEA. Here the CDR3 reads CSGGTSYEQYF. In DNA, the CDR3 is TGCAGCGGCGGGACCTCCTACGAGCAGTACTTC.

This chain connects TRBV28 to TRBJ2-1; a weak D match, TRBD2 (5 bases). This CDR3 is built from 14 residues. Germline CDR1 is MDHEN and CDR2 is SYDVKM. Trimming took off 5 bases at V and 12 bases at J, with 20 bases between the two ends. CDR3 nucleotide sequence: TGTGCCAGCAGTCCGACGGACTTGCTTGTGGGGCAGTTCTTC. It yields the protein CASSPTDLLVGQFF.

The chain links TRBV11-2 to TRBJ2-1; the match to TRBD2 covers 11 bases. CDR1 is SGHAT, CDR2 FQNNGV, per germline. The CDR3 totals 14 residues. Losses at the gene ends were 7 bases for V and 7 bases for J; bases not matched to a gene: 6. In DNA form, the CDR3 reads TGTGCCAGCACTAGACTAGCGGGGTCAAATGAGCAGTTCTTC. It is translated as CASTRLAGSNEQFF.

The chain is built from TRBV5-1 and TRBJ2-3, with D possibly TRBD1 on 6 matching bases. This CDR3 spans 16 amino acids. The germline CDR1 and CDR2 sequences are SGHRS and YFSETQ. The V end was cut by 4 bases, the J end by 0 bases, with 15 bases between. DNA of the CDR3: TGCGCCAGCAGCCTACGGACAGTCACTAGCACAGATACGCAGTATTTT. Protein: CASSLRTVTSTDTQYF.

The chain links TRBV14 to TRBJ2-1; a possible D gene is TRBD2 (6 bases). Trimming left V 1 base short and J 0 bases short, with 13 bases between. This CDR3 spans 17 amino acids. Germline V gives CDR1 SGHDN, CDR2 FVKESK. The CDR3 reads CASSQVREYDSYNEQFF. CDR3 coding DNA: TGTGCCAGCAGCCAAGTACGGGAGTATGACTCCTACAATGAGCAGTTCTTC.

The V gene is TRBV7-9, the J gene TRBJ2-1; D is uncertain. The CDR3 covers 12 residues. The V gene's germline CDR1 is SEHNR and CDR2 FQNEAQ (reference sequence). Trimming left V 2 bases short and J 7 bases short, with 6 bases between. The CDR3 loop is CASSLIVNEQFF. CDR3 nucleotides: TGTGCCAGCAGCTTAATCGTGAATGAGCAGTTCTTC.